This T cell receptor (beta chain) was sequenced in a study of shared clonotypes between healthy human individuals. Clones were sequenced by immunoSEQ multiplex PCR, and TCRdb holds only the in-frame ones, with some missing. Of around 600,000 clones listed, 95% to 98% are singletons. V was cut by 6 bases and J by 8 bases, with 21 bases left in between. Germline V gene sequence: CDR1 SGHVS, CDR2 FQNEAQ. This CDR3 is 15 amino acids long. The chain couples TRBV7-8 to TRBJ2-3; TRBD2 is a possible D gene (6 bases). The TCR sequence derives from a woman in her thirties in good health. The material sequenced was naive CD4+ T cells sorted from blood. Indicated subset: CD45RA+ positively selected. CDR3 in amino acids: CASSSTRGGNLTQYF. CDR3 DNA sequence: TGTGCCAGCAGTTCTACCCGGGGCGGGAATCTTACGCAGTATTTT.